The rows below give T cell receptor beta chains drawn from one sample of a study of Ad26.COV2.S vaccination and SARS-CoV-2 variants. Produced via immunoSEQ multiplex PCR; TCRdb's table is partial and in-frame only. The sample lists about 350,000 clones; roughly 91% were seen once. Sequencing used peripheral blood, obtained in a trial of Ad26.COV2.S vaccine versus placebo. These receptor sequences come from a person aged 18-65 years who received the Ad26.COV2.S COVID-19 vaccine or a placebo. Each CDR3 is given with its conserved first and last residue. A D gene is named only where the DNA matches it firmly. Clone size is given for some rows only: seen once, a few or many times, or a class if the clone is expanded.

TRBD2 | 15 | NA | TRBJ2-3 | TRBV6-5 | TGTGCCAGCGGCGGGACTAGGGGGGAGGCAGATACGCAGTATTTT | CASGGTRGEADTQYF
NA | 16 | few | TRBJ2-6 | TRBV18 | TGTGCCAGCTCACCACCGGTCGGGGCTGGGGCCAACGTCCTGACTTTC | CASSPPVGAGANVLTF
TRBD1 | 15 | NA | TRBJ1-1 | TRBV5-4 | TGTGCCAGCAGCCCATACGCCACAGGGGACACTGAAGCTTTCTTT | CASSPYATGDTEAFF
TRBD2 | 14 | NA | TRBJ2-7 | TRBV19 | TGTGCCAGTAGTAGAAGCGGGAGCTCCTACGAGCAGTACTTC | CASSRSGSSYEQYF
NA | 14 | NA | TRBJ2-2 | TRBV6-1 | TGTGCCAGCAGCGAAGATCCTTCAACCGGGGAGCTGTTTTTT | CASSEDPSTGELFF
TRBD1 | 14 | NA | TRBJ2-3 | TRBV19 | TGTGCCACAAGACAGGGGGCCGGCACAGATACGCAGTATTTT | CATRQGAGTDTQYF
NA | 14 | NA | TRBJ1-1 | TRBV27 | TGTGCCAGCAGTAAAGACAGATGGAACACTGAAGCTTTCTTT | CASSKDRWNTEAFF
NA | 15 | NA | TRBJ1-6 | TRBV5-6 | TGTGCCAGCAGCTATTACTCAGGGGATAATTCACCCCTCCACTTT | CASSYYSGDNSPLHF
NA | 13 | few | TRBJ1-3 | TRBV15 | TGTGCCACCAGCAGAGATCTGGCTAACACCATATATTTT | CATSRDLANTIYF
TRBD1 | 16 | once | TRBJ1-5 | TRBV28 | TGTGCCAGCAGTGCAGAACAGGGGGCCAGCAATCAGCCCCAGCATTTT | CASSAEQGASNQPQHF
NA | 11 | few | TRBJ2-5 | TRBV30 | TGTGCCTGGGGGCATAGAGAGACCCAGTACTTC | CAWGHRETQYF
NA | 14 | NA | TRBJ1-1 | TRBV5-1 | TGCGCCAGCAGCTTGGCCGGCGGGGTTACTGAAGCTTTCTTT | CASSLAGGVTEAFF
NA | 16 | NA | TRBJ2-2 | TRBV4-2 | TGTGCCAGCAGCCAAGTTTCCGGGAAGGAGTCCGGGGAGCTGTTTTTT | CASSQVSGKESGELFF
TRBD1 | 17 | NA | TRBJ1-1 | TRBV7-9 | TGTGCCAGCACCTCTATAACTGGACAGGGTGTAGGCACTGAAGCTTTCTTT | CASTSITGQGVGTEAFF
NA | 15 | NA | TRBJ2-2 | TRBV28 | TGTGCCAGCAGTTTTGGGGGGACGAACACCGGGGAGCTGTTTTTT | CASSFGGTNTGELFF
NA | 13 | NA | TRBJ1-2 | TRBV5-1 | TGCGCCAGCAGCTTGGGGGACGGCTATGGCTACACCTTC | CASSLGDGYGYTF
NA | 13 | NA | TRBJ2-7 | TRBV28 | TGTGCCAGCAGTTCGATGGGGACCTACGAGCAGTACTTC | CASSSMGTYEQYF
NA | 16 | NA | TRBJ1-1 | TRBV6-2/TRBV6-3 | TGTGCCAGCAGTTACGATGGCCAGGACAGTCAAACTGAAGCTTTCTTT | CASSYDGQDSQTEAFF